Listed here are 8 T cell receptor beta chains from one sample, sequenced in a study of shared clonotypes between healthy human individuals. Clones were read by immunoSEQ multiplex PCR, and TCRdb kept only the in-frame ones, dropping some. This repertoire shows roughly 500,000 clones, about 96% found once; its top ten account for 0.055% to 0.075%. Sequencing was performed on naive CD4+ T cells sorted from blood. Subset given: CD45RA+ positively selected. Receptor source: a woman in her thirties in good health.

Remarks on this clone: At one end, the junction sequence differs from germline, possibly due to a read error. The CDR3 coding sequence is TGTGCCAGCATACAATACAGGGGAGCTGTGTCAGAGCGGTTCTTC. Protein sequence: CASIQYRGAVSERFF. V is TRBV27 and J is TRBJ2-1; 7 bases agree with TRBD1. The germline V gene has CDR1 MNHEY and CDR2 SMNVEV (reference sequence). The CDR3 runs 15 residues.

The chain is built from TRBV6-1 and TRBJ1-3; D possibly corresponds to TRBD1 (6 bases). The CDR3 is 18 amino acids. Germline CDR1 MNHNS, CDR2 SASEGT. Trimming took off 2 bases at V and 2 bases at J, with 19 bases between the two ends. The CDR3: CASSEFPWAGAPGNTIYF. Here the CDR3 DNA reads TGTGCCAGCAGTGAATTCCCTTGGGCAGGGGCGCCTGGAAACACCATATATTTT.

The J gene is TRBJ2-7, the V gene TRBV7-3, with 8 bases identical to TRBD2. Germline CDR1 reads SGHTA; CDR2 reads FQGTGA. This CDR3 spans 14 amino acids. With 4 bases clipped from V and 4 bases from J, the junction kept 6 bases outside the gene matches. CDR3 sequence (DNA): TGTGCCAGCAGCTCGGGACTAGTAGAGTACGAGCAGTACTTC. It specifies CASSSGLVEYEQYF.

The rearrangement links TRBV27 to TRBJ2-7; D remains unclear. Germline CDR1 and CDR2: MNHEY and SMNVEV (reference sequence). The CDR3 spans 14 residues. Between the trimmed V and J ends, which lost 5 bases and 2 bases, there was a span of 13 bases. For the CDR3, the DNA is TGTGCCAGCAGTCCATACAGCTCAGCCTACGAGCAGTACTTC. Amino acid sequence: CASSPYSSAYEQYF.

The chain employs TRBV11-2 and TRBJ2-7, with D possibly called TRBD1 or TRBD2 (7 bases each). In germline, CDR1 is SGHAT, CDR2 FQNNGV. This CDR3 is built from 16 residues. Trimming removed 1 base at V and 6 bases at J, with 19 bases between. CDR3 region: CASSLAGGGRALEQYF. The CDR3 bases are TGTGCCAGCAGCTTAGCAGGGGGAGGGAGGGCCCTCGAGCAGTACTTC.

As DNA, the CDR3 is TGTGCCAGCAGCTTAGCGACAGGGGCGACCTACGAGCAGTACTTC. Encoded protein: CASSLATGATYEQYF. The chain has TRBV7-2 and TRBJ2-5; TRBD1 aligns across 8 bases. Near its end, the DNA agrees better with TRBJ2-7, so the J call may be wrong. The CDR3 is 15 amino acids. Germline CDR1 is SGHTA and CDR2 is FQGNSA.

This sequence joins TRBV29-1 and TRBJ2-7; 7 bases line up with TRBD2. CDR3 length: 14 residues. Germline V gene sequence: CDR1 SQVTM, CDR2 ANQGSEA. The junction had 9 bases not matched to a gene; V was cut back by 6 bases and J by 1 base. The CDR3 DNA is TGCAGCGTGGCGACTAGACTAGCTTCCTACGAGCAGTACTTC. As protein: CSVATRLASYEQYF.

The chain has TRBV29-1 and TRBJ2-3, with D perhaps matching TRBD2 (6 bases). With 6 bases removed from V and 0 bases from J, the gap between germline ends came to 13 bases. Germline values: CDR1 SQVTM, CDR2 ANQGSEA. The CDR3 runs to 14 residues. CDR3 loop: CSVHPGTSTDTQYF. CDR3 DNA: TGCAGCGTCCACCCCGGGACTAGCACAGATACGCAGTATTTT.